The clone carrying this T cell receptor (beta chain) was counted once. What it binds is not known. V lost 0 bases, J lost 5 bases, and 15 bases lay in between. The CDR3 length is 15 residues. Germline values: CDR1 SGHRS, CDR2 YFSETQ. This record comes from a study of T cell responses to AZD1222 COVID-19 vaccine. Some clones are missing from TCRdb's copy, which holds only in-frame ones; the method was immunoSEQ multiplex PCR. The sample includes about 110,000 clones, roughly 89% of them seen just once. Points from the study as a whole: Nearly half of spike-specific TCRs reportedly target variant regions that are unmutated in the B.1.351 and B.1.1.7 variants. At study baseline, merely six AZD1222 recipients were seropositive.

The V gene is TRBV5-1, the J gene TRBJ2-7, with a weak D call TRBD1 (6 bases). The origin of this receptor is an adult who received the AZD1222 COVID-19 vaccine. Sequencing was performed on peripheral blood, taken 28 days after the second AZD1222 dose. CDR3 amino acids: CASSLALIHRDEQYF. The CDR3 bases are TGCGCCAGCAGCTTGGCCCTGATTCACAGGGACGAGCAGTACTTC.